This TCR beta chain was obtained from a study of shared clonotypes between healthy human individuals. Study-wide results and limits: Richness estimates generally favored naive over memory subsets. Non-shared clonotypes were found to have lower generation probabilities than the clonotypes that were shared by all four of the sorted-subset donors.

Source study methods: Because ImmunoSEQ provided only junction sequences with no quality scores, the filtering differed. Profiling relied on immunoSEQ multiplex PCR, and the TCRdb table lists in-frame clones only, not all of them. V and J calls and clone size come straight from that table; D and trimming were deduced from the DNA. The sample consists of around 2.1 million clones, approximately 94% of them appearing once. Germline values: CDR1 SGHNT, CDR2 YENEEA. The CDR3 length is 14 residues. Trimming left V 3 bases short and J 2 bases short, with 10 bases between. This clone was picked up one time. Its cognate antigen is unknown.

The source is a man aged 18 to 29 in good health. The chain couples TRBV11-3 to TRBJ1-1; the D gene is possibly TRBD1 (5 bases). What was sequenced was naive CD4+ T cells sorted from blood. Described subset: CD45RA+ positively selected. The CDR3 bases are TGTGCCAGCAGCTTCGGGGGTAGAAACACTGAAGCTTTCTTT. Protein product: CASSFGGRNTEAFF.